This T cell receptor (beta chain) is from a study of shared T cell receptors in the human thymus. Assay used: immunoSEQ multiplex PCR; TCRdb lists only in-frame clones, some missing. The table includes about 660,000 clones, over 75% detected once. V gave up 4 bases and J gave up 12 bases; unmatched junction bases: 7. The CDR3 sequence is 13 residues long. Germline loops: CDR1 SGHDT, CDR2 YYEEEE. The same data also contributed to another study, on human thymus T cells. As that report states: Thymic tissue was derived from resections collected during corrective heart surgery. Thymic as well as blood repertoires seemed to favor certain V and J genes unevenly. A high degree of thymic repertoire overlap among unrelated individuals was reported in related research.

The clonotype comes from a boy in the first two years of life with a congenital heart defect. V gene TRBV5-6 combines with J gene TRBJ2-1, with 10 positions matching TRBD2. Sequenced sample: thymocytes. The CDR3 DNA reads as TGTGCCAGCAGCCAGAGCGGGAGGGGAGGGCAGTTCTTC. Translated: CASSQSGRGGQFF.